This T cell receptor (beta chain) was observed in a study of shared clonotypes between healthy human individuals. Naive CD8 cells lacked CD45RO, underwent positive selection for CCR7 and left out terminally differentiated effector memory CD45RA+ cells. On this clone: Its antigen is unidentified.

Overall study results and limits: The study found roughly 5.3% of naive CD4 clonotypes shared across a handful of donors. Clonotype sharing among donors was thought likely to change with sequencing depth. A small donor pool kept down the genetic and exposure-history diversity that was represented.

CDR3 length: 16 residues. Germline V CDR1 and CDR2: MNHEY, SMNVEV (reference sequence). V lost 7 bases and J lost 0; bases outside the gene matches: 8. Assay execution took place at the deep level. TCRdb's table, derived via immunoSEQ multiplex PCR, lists solely in-frame clones and lacks some. Of more than 600,000 clones listed, 92% were seen once; the top ten hold 24%. Specimen: naive CD8+ T cells sorted from blood. The chain employs TRBV27 and TRBJ2-1; 8 positions agree with TRBD2. This receptor was taken from a man between 25 and 39 years old in good health. The CDR3 nucleotides are TGTGCCAGCAAGGCGGGGGGTCGGGTCTCCTACAATGAGCAGTTCTTC. Encoded protein: CASKAGGRVSYNEQFF.